The 13 T cell receptor beta chains in this list originate from one sample, sequenced in a study of cytomegalovirus exposure and HLA in healthy donors. PCR involved 60 Vbeta and 13 Jbeta primers. The repertoire was sequenced with immunoSEQ multiplex PCR; TCRdb's copy has only in-frame clones and lacks some. The sample yields about 160,000 clones, roughly 83% seen once. Specimen: PBMCs. These TCRs come from a man between 25 and 39 years old in good health and CMV-seronegative.

The genes are TRBV5-1 and TRBJ1-1; D uncertain. The CDR3 has 14 amino acids. The V end lost 0 bases, the J end lost 1 base, and 7 bases lay between the germline ends. Germline CDR1 is SGHRS and CDR2 is YFSETQ. The CDR3 bases are TGCGCCAGCAGCTTGGCCAGAGGGAACACTGAAGCTTTCTTT. This translates into CASSLARGNTEAFF.

This rearrangement joins TRBV4-1 to TRBJ2-7, with 10 bases matching TRBD2. Germline CDR1 MGHRA, CDR2 YSYEKL. This CDR3 has 15 amino acids. The V gene end was trimmed by 4 bases and the J gene end by 5 bases; junction bases not matched to a gene: 8. In DNA form, the CDR3 reads TGCGCCAGCAGCCGAAACCTAGCGGGGGCCCACGAGCAGTACTTC. Encoded protein: CASSRNLAGAHEQYF.

The V call is TRBV5-4, the J call TRBJ2-6; TRBD1 agrees at 12 bases. Per the germline V gene, CDR1 is SGHNT and CDR2 is YYREEE (reference sequence). V was clipped by 3 bases and J by 3 bases; unmatched bases: 10. The CDR3 extends over 19 amino acids. This CDR3 is CASSYTGTGGFYGANVLTF. CDR3 bases: TGTGCCAGCAGCTACACTGGGACAGGGGGCTTTTATGGGGCCAACGTCCTGACTTTC.

This clone came up once. The J gene is TRBJ2-5, the V gene TRBV19, with TRBD1 matching over 8 bases. V was clipped by 5 bases and J by 5 bases; unmatched bases: 10. The CDR3 runs to 15 residues. Germline V gene data show CDR1 as LNHDA and CDR2 as SQIVND (reference sequence). DNA for the CDR3: TGTGCCAGTAGTCCTCAGACAGGGGAGGTGGAGACCCAGTACTTC. It translates to CASSPQTGEVETQYF.

This chain joins TRBV19 and TRBJ2-1, with TRBD1 identical over 7 bases. The CDR3 is 15 amino acids. The trim removed 5 bases at V and 4 bases at J, leaving 8 bases unmatched. CDR1 LNHDA and CDR2 SQIVND come from the germline V gene (reference sequence). CDR3 coding DNA: TGTGCCAGTAGTGTACACCAGGGACAGTACAATGAGCAGTTCTTC. Its translation: CASSVHQGQYNEQFF.

The chain has TRBV2 and TRBJ2-1, with 10 bases aligning to TRBD2. Unmatched junction bases numbered 14, after V lost 3 bases and J lost 9 bases. CDR1 is SNHLY, CDR2 FYNNEI, per germline. The length of the CDR3 is 17 residues. In DNA form, the CDR3 reads TGTGCCAGCAGTGATTCCGGGCTAGCGGGGGTCACTGGTGAGCAGTTCTTC. This gives the protein CASSDSGLAGVTGEQFF.

The V gene is TRBV30, the J gene TRBJ2-3; D uncertain. Germline lookup yields CDR1 GTSNPN and CDR2 SVGIG (reference sequence). The CDR3 has 15 residues. V was clipped by 0 bases and J by 4 bases, with 14 bases between them. The CDR3 reads CAWSVPLFRADTQYF. DNA of the CDR3: TGTGCCTGGAGTGTACCACTGTTCCGGGCAGATACGCAGTATTTT.

The chain couples TRBV19 to TRBJ2-7, with D perhaps TRBD2 (5 bases). The CDR3 sequence is 16 residues long. Trimming removed 1 base at V and 7 bases at J, with 20 bases between. From germline, CDR1 is LNHDA and CDR2 SQIVND (reference sequence). The chain's CDR3 is CASSIGSSREIGEQYF. CDR3 DNA sequence: TGTGCCAGTAGTATAGGTAGCTCCCGGGAAATTGGGGAGCAGTACTTC.

The chain links TRBV28 to TRBJ2-7; D ambiguous. Germline CDR1 and CDR2: MDHEN and SYDVKM. The V end was cut by 7 bases, the J end by 3 bases, with 16 bases between. The CDR3 totals 14 residues. For the CDR3, the DNA is TGTGCCAGCAATCCAGACGGTGGAGACTACGAGCAGTACTTC. It specifies CASNPDGGDYEQYF.

V and J are TRBV29-1 and TRBJ1-3; 7 nucleotides agree with TRBD1. With V trimmed by 4 bases and J by 0 bases, 18 bases remained unmatched. The CDR3 consists of 19 residues. Germline V gives CDR1 SQVTM, CDR2 ANQGSEA. The CDR3 here is CSVALKVAPGQSSGNTIYF. In nucleotides, the CDR3 is TGCAGCGTTGCATTGAAGGTGGCCCCGGGACAGAGCTCTGGAAACACCATATATTTT. The full variable domain, completed using reference TRBV29-1 and TRBJ1-3, is SAVISQKPSRDICQRGTSLTIQCQVDSQVTMMFWYRQQPGQSLTLIATANQGSEATYESGFVIDKFPISRPNLTFSTLTVSNMSPEDSSIYLCSVALKVAPGQSSGNTIYFGEGSWLTVV.

The sample holds a few counts of this clone. The chain joins TRBV6-5 to TRBJ2-7, with TRBD1 identical over 9 bases. The CDR3 loop spans 15 amino acids. V was clipped by 2 bases and J by 6 bases; unmatched bases: 8. Per the germline V gene, CDR1 is MNHEY and CDR2 is SVGAGI. Written as DNA, the CDR3 is TGTGCCAGCAGTTACAGCGGGACAGGGACGGTCGAGCAGTACTTC. Translated, it gives CASSYSGTGTVEQYF.

Only a few counts were recorded for this clone. This sample includes further DNA sequences coding for the same CDR3. This sequence joins TRBV2 and TRBJ2-7; 8 bases agree with TRBD1. Germline CDR1 and CDR2: SNHLY and FYNNEI. J gave up 3 bases and V 6 bases, and 1 base lay outside the gene matches. CDR3 size: 12 residues. For the CDR3, the DNA is TGTGCCAGCAGCGACAGGGGCTACGAGCAGTACTTC. The encoded protein is CASSDRGYEQYF.

A remark on this clone: A read error may produce the germline difference seen at one junction end. V usage is TRBV7-7 and J usage is TRBJ2-5; 12 nucleotides match TRBD2. Germline V gives CDR1 SSHAT, CDR2 FNYEAQ (reference sequence). The CDR3 consists of 17 residues. DNA for the CDR3: TGTGCTAGCAGCTTTAGGGCTAGCGGGGGGGCCTTTGAGACCCAGTACTTC. As protein: CASSFRASGGAFETQYF.